What follows are 30 T cell receptor beta chains derived from one specimen sequenced in a study of cytomegalovirus exposure and HLA in healthy donors. Primers: 60 Vbeta forward and 13 Jbeta reverse. Profiled with immunoSEQ multiplex PCR; TCRdb holds only in-frame clones, not every one. The repertoire consists of about 75,000 clones, with roughly 88% occurring once and the leading ten covering approximately 19%. Material: PBMCs. These receptors all come from a man in his sixties or seventies in good health and CMV-seropositive.

This clone was picked up one time. The chain recombines TRBV6-5 with TRBJ2-1, with TRBD2 identical over 15 bases. V gave up 5 bases and J gave up 7 bases; unmatched junction bases: 3. This CDR3 contains 15 residues. CDR1 is MNHEY, CDR2 SVGAGI, per germline. The CDR3 DNA follows: TGTGCCAGCAGTCCCGGACTAGCGGGGGGGAATGAGCAGTTCTTC. It yields the protein CASSPGLAGGNEQFF.

This clone was observed a few times. The chain recombines TRBV5-1 with TRBJ1-1, with 7 bases fitting TRBD1. The CDR3 has 14 residues. CDR1 and CDR2 (germline): SGHRS, YFSETQ. With V trimmed by 0 bases and J by 5 bases, 4 bases remained unmatched. CDR3 sequence reads: CASSLGDRGTEAFF. CDR3 DNA sequence: TGCGCCAGCAGCTTGGGGGACAGAGGAACTGAAGCTTTCTTT.

The chain is built from TRBV28 and TRBJ2-5; a weak D match, TRBD1 (6 bases). Between the trimmed V and J ends, which lost 5 bases and 3 bases, there was a span of 10 bases. This CDR3 is 13 amino acids long. The V gene's germline CDR1 is MDHEN and CDR2 SYDVKM. The CDR3 coding sequence is TGTGCCAGCAGTCAGGGGCGCGAAGAGACCCAGTACTTC. Amino acid sequence: CASSQGREETQYF.

This clone was recorded once. The CDR3, as DNA: TGCAGCGTTGAATATCAGGGGAGCACTGAAGCTTTCTTT. The encoded protein is CSVEYQGSTEAFF. V is TRBV29-1 and J is TRBJ1-1; D possibly corresponds to TRBD1 (6 bases). The CDR3 runs 13 residues. Germline assignment: CDR1 SQVTM and CDR2 ANQGSEA. The ends were cut back, 2 bases at V and 4 bases at J, with 11 bases in the middle. The whole variable domain, remainder taken from reference TRBV29-1 and TRBJ1-1, is SAVISQKPSRDICQRGTSLTIQCQVDSQVTMMFWYRQQPGQSLTLIATANQGSEATYESGFVIDKFPISRPNLTFSTLTVSNMSPEDSSIYLCSVEYQGSTEAFFGQGTRLTVV.

The chain couples TRBV4-1 to TRBJ2-5, with TRBD1 matching over 8 bases. V gave up 5 bases and J gave up 5 bases; unmatched junction bases: 7. The CDR3 consists of 14 residues. Per germline, CDR1 MGHRA and CDR2 YSYEKL. The CDR3 reads CASSLDRGSETQYF. For the CDR3, the DNA is TGCGCCAGCAGCTTAGACAGGGGATCGGAGACCCAGTACTTC.

V usage is TRBV25-1 and J usage is TRBJ2-1, with a possible D match to TRBD2 (6 bases). The V end lost 7 bases, the J end lost 0 bases, and 10 bases lay between the germline ends. Germline CDR1 and CDR2: MGHDK and SYGVNS. The CDR3 covers 14 residues. The DNA of the CDR3 is TGTGCCAGCACCCGGGACTCCTCCTACAATGAGCAGTTCTTC. Translating gives CASTRDSSYNEQFF. The entire variable domain, with the rest obtained from reference TRBV25-1 and TRBJ2-1, is as follows: EADIYQTPRYLVIGTGKKITLECSQTMGHDKMYWYQQDPGMELHLIHYSYGVNSTEKGDLSSESTVSRIRTEHFPLTLESARPSHTSQYLCASTRDSSYNEQFFGPGTRLTVL.

The chain employs TRBV19 and TRBJ1-4; the match to TRBD1 covers 10 bases. Germline V gene sequence: CDR1 LNHDA, CDR2 SQIVND (reference sequence). J gave up 7 bases and V 7 bases, and 9 bases lay outside the gene matches. This CDR3 is built from 15 residues. This chain's CDR3 is CASTETTGGFEKLFF. DNA of the CDR3: TGTGCCAGTACCGAAACGACAGGGGGCTTTGAAAAACTGTTTTTT. Using reference TRBV19 and TRBJ1-4 for the parts outside the CDR3, the full variable domain is DGGITQSPKYLFRKEGQNVTLSCEQNLNHDAMYWYRQDPGQGLRLIYYSQIVNDFQKGDIAEGYSVSREKKESFPLTVTSAQKNPTAFYLCASTETTGGFEKLFFGSGTQLSVL.

This chain uses TRBV28 with TRBJ2-7; D possibly corresponds to TRBD2 (6 bases). With 5 bases removed from V and 6 bases from J, the gap between germline ends came to 8 bases. Germline V gene sequence: CDR1 MDHEN, CDR2 SYDVKM. The CDR3 sequence is 11 residues long. The chain's CDR3 is CASSPGGEQYF. In DNA, the CDR3 is TGTGCCAGCAGTCCCGGGGGCGAGCAGTACTTC.

The chain carries TRBV6-5 and TRBJ1-2, with TRBD1 matching over 8 bases. CDR1 is MNHEY and CDR2 is SVGAGI in the germline V gene. Losses at the gene ends were 5 bases for V and 4 bases for J; bases not matched to a gene: 6. The CDR3 length is 14 residues. The CDR3 nucleotides are TGTGCCAGCAGTATTAGACAGGGGTTCTATGGCTACACCTTC. This sequence encodes CASSIRQGFYGYTF.

The rearrangement uses TRBV7-9 and TRBJ2-5, with TRBD2 matching over 7 bases. Germline CDR1 and CDR2: SEHNR and FQNEAQ (reference sequence). Trimming at V came to 5 bases and at J to 4 bases, leaving 10 bases not matched to a gene. The CDR3 has 15 residues. The CDR3 loop reads CASSPPGLGGETQYF. CDR3 sequence (DNA): TGTGCCAGCAGCCCCCCAGGACTAGGAGGAGAGACCCAGTACTTC.

With regard to this clone: An end of the junction differs from the germline gene, which may be a read error. The DNA for the CDR3 is TGTGCCAGCAGCCCAGCCGGGGACACTCATATTTTT. It translates to CASSPAGDTHIF. The chain is built from TRBV7-9 and TRBJ1-1; D is possibly TRBD1 (6 bases). Germline V gene data show CDR1 as SEHNR and CDR2 as FQNEAQ (reference sequence). This CDR3 has 12 residues.

The rearrangement links TRBV11-2 to TRBJ2-3; D not resolved. This CDR3 region has 14 residues. V lost 7 bases and J 0 bases, leaving 11 bases between the germline ends. The germline CDR1 and CDR2 sequences are SGHAT and FQNNGV. CDR3 region: CASTLRLSTDTQYF. Here the CDR3 DNA reads TGTGCCAGCACCCTACGACTCAGCACAGATACGCAGTATTTT.

The V and J genes are TRBV7-2 and TRBJ2-1; 10 bases align to TRBD2. Germline CDR1 reads SGHTA; CDR2 reads FQGNSA. With 8 bases clipped from V and 1 base from J, the junction kept 8 bases outside the gene matches. CDR3 length equals 16 residues. Written as DNA, the CDR3 is TGTGCCAGCTTAAGCGGGGGGGCCTTGTCCTACAATGAGCAGTTCTTC. As protein: CASLSGGALSYNEQFF.

The chain carries TRBV7-8 and TRBJ2-7; TRBD1 is a possible D gene (6 bases). The CDR3 runs 16 residues. Trimming shortened V by 4 bases and J by 0 bases, and 16 bases separated the two germline ends. The germline V gene encodes CDR1 SGHVS and CDR2 FQNEAQ. CDR3 nucleotide sequence: TGTGCCAGCAGCTCCCCCGGGACAACAAGCTCCTACGAGCAGTACTTC. Translation gives CASSSPGTTSSYEQYF.

The chain recombines TRBV30 with TRBJ1-3, with D perhaps matching TRBD1 (5 bases). Germline CDR1 is GTSNPN and CDR2 is SVGIG (reference sequence). Between the trimmed V and J ends, which lost 2 bases and 0 bases, there was a span of 11 bases. CDR3 length equals 15 residues. The CDR3: CAWSMSGGSGNTIYF. In DNA form, the CDR3 reads TGTGCCTGGAGTATGTCGGGGGGCTCTGGAAACACCATATATTTT.

The J gene is TRBJ1-4, the V gene TRBV6-4; tentatively, D is TRBD1 (6 bases). This CDR3 spans 15 amino acids. The ends were cut back, 2 bases at V and 8 bases at J, with 15 bases in the middle. Per the germline V gene, CDR1 is MRHNA and CDR2 is SNTAGT. CDR3 DNA: TGTGCCAGCAGTGACGGGGACACCAGGAGAGAAAAACTGTTTTTT. It is translated as CASSDGDTRREKLFF.

V and J are TRBV5-1 and TRBJ2-2, with D unresolved. The CDR3 loop spans 13 amino acids. Germline lookup yields CDR1 SGHRS and CDR2 YFSETQ. The ends were cut back, 5 bases at V and 5 bases at J, with 10 bases in the middle. The CDR3, as DNA: TGCGCCAGCAGTCTAGTAGTGACCGGGGAGCTGTTTTTT. It translates to CASSLVVTGELFF.

V usage is TRBV29-1 and J usage is TRBJ2-7; no firm D call. Germline loops: CDR1 SQVTM, CDR2 ANQGSEA. This CDR3 is 14 amino acids long. V lost 7 bases, J lost 1 base, and 17 bases lay in between. The CDR3 region has the DNA TGCAGCGCCGAGGCCACTTCACCTTCCTACGAGCAGTACTTC. The encoded protein is CSAEATSPSYEQYF.

The chain is built from TRBV10-2 and TRBJ1-6, with D tentatively TRBD1 (5 bases). V gave up 2 bases and J gave up 5 bases, with 7 bases separating them. The CDR3 totals 14 residues. Germline V CDR1 and CDR2: WSHSY, SAAADI. DNA for the CDR3: TGCGCCAGCAGTGAGGTCAGGGATAATTCACCCCTCCACTTT. It yields the protein CASSEVRDNSPLHF.

In DNA, the CDR3 is TGTGCCAGCAGCTTAAGGTCGGCAGGTTCGAATGAGCAGTTCTTC. It yields the protein CASSLRSAGSNEQFF. V usage is TRBV7-8 and J usage is TRBJ2-1; D uncertain. The CDR3 contains 15 residues. Germline V gives CDR1 SGHVS, CDR2 FQNEAQ. Trimming cost V 2 bases and J 7 bases, with 15 bases left between them.

The gene calls are TRBV19 and TRBJ2-7; D possibly corresponds to TRBD2 (5 bases). Germline CDR1 and CDR2: LNHDA and SQIVND (reference sequence). V dropped 7 bases and J dropped 6 bases, with 13 bases sitting between them. The CDR3 is 12 amino acids. The CDR3 coding sequence is TGTGCCAGTAACACGGGGTGGGGCGAGCAGTACTTC. It specifies CASNTGWGEQYF.

V is TRBV10-3 and J is TRBJ1-2; a possible D gene is TRBD1 (5 bases). This CDR3 has 13 amino acids. V was trimmed by 0 bases and J by 13 bases, leaving 15 bases between them. From germline, CDR1 is ENHRY and CDR2 SYGVKD. CDR3 amino acids: CAISESKQGSSTF. For the CDR3, the DNA is TGTGCCATCAGTGAGTCGAAGCAGGGCAGCAGCACCTTC.

The rearrangement uses TRBV15 and TRBJ1-4; 8 bases line up with TRBD1. This CDR3 has 14 residues. Looked up from germline, CDR1 is LNHNV and CDR2 is YYDKDF (reference sequence). J lost 3 bases, V lost 5 bases, and 2 bases had no gene match. The chain's CDR3 is CATSSDRANEKLFF. In nucleotides, the CDR3 is TGTGCCACCAGCTCGGACAGGGCTAATGAAAAACTGTTTTTT.

The rearrangement links TRBV5-5 to TRBJ1-1, with D unclear. The germline CDR1 and CDR2 sequences are SGHKS and YYEKEE (reference sequence). The V gene lost 2 bases and the J gene lost 1 base, with 9 bases spanning the gap. The CDR3 consists of 14 residues. This CDR3 is CASSFGRENTEAFF. The CDR3 bases are TGTGCCAGCAGCTTTGGACGGGAGAACACTGAAGCTTTCTTT.

On this clone: Other DNA sequences in the same sample also yield this CDR3. This chain uses TRBV2 with TRBJ2-3; 10 bases align to TRBD1. This CDR3 region has 15 residues. Per germline, CDR1 SNHLY and CDR2 FYNNEI. V lost 2 bases to trimming and J lost 3 bases; unmatched junction nucleotides: 2. The CDR3 spells CASSERTGGTDTQYF. Here the CDR3 DNA reads TGTGCCAGCAGTGAAAGGACAGGGGGTACAGATACGCAGTATTTT. Using reference TRBV2 and TRBJ2-3 for the parts outside the CDR3, the full variable domain is EPEVTQTPSHQVTQMGQEVILRCVPISNHLYFYWYRQILGQKVEFLVSFYNNEISEKSEIFDDQFSVERPDGSNFTLKIRSTKLEDSAMYFCASSERTGGTDTQYFGPGTRLTVL.

The chain employs TRBV7-3 and TRBJ2-3, with TRBD1 identical over 8 bases. With V trimmed by 5 bases and J by 4 bases, 2 bases remained unmatched. The CDR3 has 13 amino acids. Germline values: CDR1 SGHTA, CDR2 FQGTGA. The CDR3: CASSTTGADTQYF. The CDR3, as DNA: TGTGCCAGCAGCACGACAGGGGCAGATACGCAGTATTTT.

The rearrangement uses TRBV7-2 and TRBJ2-7; D remains unclear. The germline V gene encodes CDR1 SGHTA and CDR2 FQGNSA. V lost 1 base to trimming and J lost 3 bases, with 4 bases between them. The length of the CDR3 is 12 residues. CDR3: CASSLGVYEQYF. The DNA of the CDR3 is TGTGCCAGCAGCTTAGGCGTCTACGAGCAGTACTTC.

The V and J genes are TRBV5-1 and TRBJ1-1; TRBD1 might be the D (6 bases). The CDR3 extends over 14 amino acids. V was cut by 4 bases and J by 2 bases, with 12 bases left in between. CDR1 SGHRS and CDR2 YFSETQ come from the germline V gene. Written as DNA, the CDR3 is TGCGCCAGCAGCCCAGGGGCCGCCAACACTGAAGCTTTCTTT. Translation gives CASSPGAANTEAFF.

This chain connects TRBV28 to TRBJ1-5, with D perhaps matching TRBD1 (5 bases). The CDR3 is 14 residues long. Germline CDR1 reads MDHEN; CDR2 reads SYDVKM. The V and J ends lost 3 bases and 5 bases respectively, with 11 bases between them. The CDR3: CASSFMGGDQPQHF. CDR3 DNA: TGTGCCAGCAGTTTCATGGGGGGAGATCAGCCCCAGCATTTT.

The genes are TRBV4-2 and TRBJ2-1, with TRBD2 identical over 12 bases. Germline V gene lookup returns CDR1 LGHNA and CDR2 YNFKEQ. Trimming cost V 0 bases and J 13 bases; bases outside gene matches: 4. There are 14 residues in the CDR3. The CDR3 bases are TGTGCCAGCAGCCAAGATGCACTAGCGGGGGGACAGTTCTTC. This gives the protein CASSQDALAGGQFF.